This is a list of T cell receptor beta chains from one sample in a study of blood T cells in healthy people across ages. TCRdb itself ran the 5' RACE reads through MiXCR, one entry per CDR3 protein. The table records about 1.1 million distinct CDR3 sequences, more than 30% of them present only once. Sequencing used blood. Every receptor here comes from a man aged 18-30 years in good health. CDR3s include the opening cysteine and the closing phenylalanine or tryptophan. Size values are once, few and many counts, or a class for expanded clones, and some rows have none.

clone size,J gene,V gene,CDR3 protein
few,TRBJ2-1,TRBV3-1,CASIGGNNEQFF
NA,TRBJ1-3,TRBV27,CASSPLQSSGNTIYF
NA,TRBJ1-4,TRBV20-1,CSAPQGANEKLFF
NA,TRBJ2-3,TRBV3-1,CASSRASLPDTQYF
many,TRBJ1-5,TRBV25-1,CASSADTIGNQPQHF
NA,TRBJ1-1,TRBV12-3/TRBV12-4,CASSRISGTTEAFF
few,TRBJ1-1,TRBV2,CASRNTMNTEAFF
NA,TRBJ1-4,TRBV5-6,CASSLPLNEKLFF
NA,TRBJ2-3,TRBV2,CASSEEGRGRSDTQYF
few,TRBJ2-7,TRBV4-3,CASSQRTGRSYEQYF
many,TRBJ2-1,TRBV7-9,CASSPTSGSSYNEQFF
NA,TRBJ1-1,TRBV5-1,CASSWYPEVNTEAFF
NA,TRBJ2-2,TRBV5-1,CASSLNQPDVELFF
NA,TRBJ2-5,TRBV29-1,CSAESVGSETQYF
NA,TRBJ1-1,TRBV20-1,CSARLHGRGKTEAFF
few,TRBJ2-1,TRBV7-9,CASSLDGGEQFF
few,TRBJ2-7,TRBV6-2/TRBV6-3,CASSYSRQGNPSSYEQYF
NA,TRBJ2-7,TRBV6-1,CASTRQGAYNEQYF
NA,TRBJ1-1,TRBV6-2/TRBV6-3,CASSRLPDRGERLTEAFF
NA,TRBJ1-2,TRBV10-3,CAISERGPTGRMFYGYTF
NA,TRBJ1-4,TRBV7-9,CASSSVQNPEKLFF
NA,TRBJ1-4,TRBV5-1,CASSWGQGATNEKLFF
NA,TRBJ2-5,TRBV6-5,CASSYSSSAGETQYF
NA,NA,TRBV3-1,CASSQGMRYEQYF
NA,TRBJ1-5,TRBV6-2/TRBV6-3,CASSYSMRQESFKSNQPQHF
few,TRBJ2-1,TRBV20-1,CSASRGRGSSEQFF
NA,TRBJ1-2,TRBV7-9,CASSHANPQGNYGYTF
NA,TRBJ1-2,TRBV20-1,CSASLTGKLYGYTF
NA,TRBJ2-2,TRBV7-7,CASSLLGQPSTGELFF